The clone carrying this TCR beta chain is a singleton in its sample. The antigen is not known. These data originate in a study of shared clonotypes between healthy human individuals. Whole-study results and caveats: Tissues were not sampled, only blood, and their repertoires likely differ.

Per the germline V gene, CDR1 is SNHLY and CDR2 is FYNNEI. V shed 7 bases and J 4 bases; nucleotides not matched to a gene: 8. The CDR3 runs 15 residues. Free of recent acute infections or vaccinations, the donors were healthy HIV-negative adults. The CD4+ fraction was divided into a CD45RA+ naive subset and a CD45RA-negative memory subset. The table came from immunoSEQ multiplex PCR; TCRdb's copy has only in-frame clones and leaves some out. The sample includes 1,500,000 or so clones, approximately 98.5% of them seen just once. The specimen was naive CD4+ T cells sorted from blood. Subset defined: CD45RA+ positively selected. The J gene is TRBJ1-5, the V gene TRBV2; 9 nucleotides match TRBD1. The clonotype originates from a man in his thirties or forties in good health. The CDR3 DNA follows: TGTGCCAGCACCCCGGAGGGGACAGGGAATCAGCCCCAGCATTTT. It is translated as CASTPEGTGNQPQHF.